Listed here are 12 T cell receptor beta chains from one sample, sequenced in a study of preoperative IRX-2 immunotherapy in early breast cancer (dated by TCRdb to between 2018 and 2021). Taken with the paper, the label for treatment or condition translates to: preoperative locoregional IRX-2 cytokine immunotherapy. Library method: the immunoSEQ multiplex PCR assay. The immuneACCESS repertoire file appears here via TCRdb, limited to in-frame rearrangements. These files lack a portion of the clones; in checked studies, under half of the deficit traces to unresolved V genes, and the cause of the others is not known. For this sample the table gives approximately 34,000 clones, of which about 95% were detected only once. 5% to 7.5% of the sample is held by the ten biggest clonotypes. This material was collected from a patient treated with IRX-2 immunotherapy. These receptors originate from a human donor with breast cancer.

The chain is built from TRBV10-2 and TRBJ2-7, with a weak D call TRBD1 (6 bases). This CDR3 is 12 amino acids long. V lost 4 bases to trimming and J lost 6 bases, with 10 bases between them. Germline assignment: CDR1 WSHSY and CDR2 SAAADI. DNA of the CDR3: TGCGCCAGCAGTGCTACAGGGCCCGAGCAGTACTTC. Its protein product is CASSATGPEQYF.

The rearrangement uses TRBV19 and TRBJ2-1, with 8 bases fitting TRBD1. The CDR3 covers 13 residues. V lost 5 bases and J lost 10; bases outside the gene matches: 7. Germline CDR1 LNHDA, CDR2 SQIVND (reference sequence). Here the CDR3 DNA reads TGTGCCAGTAGTGTAAGCAGGGGGCAAGAGCAGTTCTTC. It is translated as CASSVSRGQEQFF.

The genes are TRBV9 and TRBJ1-1, with D tentatively TRBD1 (5 bases). The CDR3 length is 15 residues. Between the trimmed V and J ends, which lost 1 base and 2 bases, there was a span of 12 bases. Germline CDR1 reads SGDLS; CDR2 reads YYNGEE. The CDR3: CASSVSGAGNTEAFF. DNA of the CDR3: TGTGCCAGCAGCGTATCTGGGGCAGGTAACACTGAAGCTTTCTTT.

This chain links TRBV6-5 with TRBJ1-2; tentatively, D is TRBD1 (5 bases). Germline CDR1 MNHEY, CDR2 SVGAGI. Trimming took off 0 bases at V and 4 bases at J, with 12 bases between the two ends. The CDR3 totals 15 residues. This chain's CDR3 is CASSYSTGTIYGYTF. The CDR3, as DNA: TGTGCCAGCAGTTACTCGACTGGGACGATCTATGGCTACACCTTC.

The rearrangement links TRBV29-1 to TRBJ1-1; possibly TRBD1 for D (6 bases). Trimming shortened V by 7 bases and J by 1 base, and 13 bases separated the two germline ends. There are 13 residues in the CDR3. Germline V gene data show CDR1 as SQVTM and CDR2 as ANQGSEA. The CDR3 sequence: CSASQGGNTEAFF. CDR3 DNA sequence: TGCAGCGCTTCACAGGGAGGGAACACTGAAGCTTTCTTT.

The gene calls are TRBV11-2 and TRBJ2-2; D ambiguous. Germline V lookup: CDR1 SGHAT, CDR2 FQNNGV. The CDR3 is 15 residues long. V shed 3 bases and J shed 3 bases, with 11 bases lying between them. This CDR3 reads CASSFYLVDTGELFF. CDR3 DNA sequence: TGTGCCAGCAGCTTTTACCTAGTTGACACCGGGGAGCTGTTTTTT.

The chain recombines TRBV19 with TRBJ1-1, with 8 bases lining up with TRBD1. Losses at the gene ends were 6 bases for V and 0 bases for J; bases not matched to a gene: 12. Germline loops: CDR1 LNHDA, CDR2 SQIVND (reference sequence). The CDR3 is 17 residues long. The CDR3 DNA follows: TGTGCCAGTAGCCGGACAGGGAACTTAAGGGTGAACACTGAAGCTTTCTTT. It yields the protein CASSRTGNLRVNTEAFF.

A note on this clone: This same CDR3 is encoded by further DNA sequences in the sample. The gene calls are TRBV18 and TRBJ1-5; D is unclear. CDR1 and CDR2 (germline): KGHSH, LQKENI. V was pared by 2 bases and J by 3 bases, with 5 bases between. The CDR3 covers 13 residues. The CDR3 DNA follows: TGTGCCAGCTCACCAGGGCTCAATCAGCCCCAGCATTTT. Translating it yields CASSPGLNQPQHF.

V is TRBV29-1 and J is TRBJ1-1; D uncertain. The germline gives CDR1 SQVTM, CDR2 ANQGSEA. V lost 5 bases to trimming and J lost 0 bases, with 7 bases between them. There are 12 residues in the CDR3. The CDR3 reads CSVTELNTEAFF. CDR3 bases: TGCAGCGTTACTGAACTGAACACTGAAGCTTTCTTT.

The chain recombines TRBV7-3 with TRBJ1-2; D is uncertain. V was pared by 5 bases and J by 0 bases, with 13 bases between. Germline V CDR1 and CDR2: SGHTA, FQGTGA. This CDR3 is 15 amino acids long. The CDR3 spells CASSLYKASNYGYTF. CDR3 nucleotide sequence: TGTGCCAGCAGCCTCTACAAAGCCTCTAACTATGGCTACACCTTC.

The rearrangement joins TRBV28 to TRBJ2-7, with D uncertain. From germline, CDR1 is MDHEN and CDR2 SYDVKM. V was clipped by 10 bases and J by 4 bases, with 11 bases between them. CDR3 length: 11 residues. Written as DNA, the CDR3 is TGTGCCACCAGAAACTCATACGAGCAGTACTTC. The encoded protein is CATRNSYEQYF. The whole variable domain, filled in from reference TRBV28 and TRBJ2-7, reads DVKVTQSSRYLVKRTGEKVFLECVQDMDHENMFWYRQDPGLGLRLIYFSYDVKMKEKGDIPEGYSVSREKKERFSLILESASTNQTSMYLCATRNSYEQYFGPGTRLTVT.

The chain links TRBV27 to TRBJ2-1; 11 positions agree with TRBD2. This CDR3 comprises 14 residues. Trimming took 6 bases from V and 8 from J; bases not matched to a gene: 6. CDR1 and CDR2 (germline): MNHEY, SMNVEV (reference sequence). CDR3 sequence reads: CASRISGGGDEQFF. The CDR3 nucleotides read TGTGCCAGCAGAATTAGCGGGGGGGGCGATGAGCAGTTCTTC.